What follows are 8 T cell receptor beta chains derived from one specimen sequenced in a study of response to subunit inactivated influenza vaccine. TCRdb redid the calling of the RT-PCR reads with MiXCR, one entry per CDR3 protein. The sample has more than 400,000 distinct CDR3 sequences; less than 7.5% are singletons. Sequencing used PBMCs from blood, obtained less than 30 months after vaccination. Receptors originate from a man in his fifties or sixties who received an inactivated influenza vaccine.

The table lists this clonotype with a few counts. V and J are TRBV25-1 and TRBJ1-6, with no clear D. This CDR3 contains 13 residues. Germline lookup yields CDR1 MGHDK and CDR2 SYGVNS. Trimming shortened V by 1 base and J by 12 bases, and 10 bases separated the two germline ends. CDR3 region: CASSELGSGPLHF. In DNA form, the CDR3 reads TGTGCCAGCAGTGAATTGGGCAGTGGACCCCTCCACTTT.

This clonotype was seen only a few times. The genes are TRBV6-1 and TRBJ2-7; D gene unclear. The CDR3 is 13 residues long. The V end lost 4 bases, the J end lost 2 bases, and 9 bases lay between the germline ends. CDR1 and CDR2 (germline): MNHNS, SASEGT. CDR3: CASSARQAYEQYF. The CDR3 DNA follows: TGTGCCAGCAGTGCCAGACAAGCCTACGAGCAGTACTTC.

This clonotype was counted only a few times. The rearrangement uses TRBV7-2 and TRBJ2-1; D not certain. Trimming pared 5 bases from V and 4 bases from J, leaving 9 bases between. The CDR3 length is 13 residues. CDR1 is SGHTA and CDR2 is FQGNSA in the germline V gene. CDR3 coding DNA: TGTGCCAGCAGCCCTTCCTTTTACAATGAGCAGTTCTTC. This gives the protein CASSPSFYNEQFF.

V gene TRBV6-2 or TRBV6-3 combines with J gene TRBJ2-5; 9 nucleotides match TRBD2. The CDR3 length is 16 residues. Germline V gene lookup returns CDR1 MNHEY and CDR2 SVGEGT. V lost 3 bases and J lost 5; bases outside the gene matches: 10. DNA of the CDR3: TGTGCCAGCAGTTATCTTCAGCGGGGGGTCTTGGAGACCCAGTACTTC. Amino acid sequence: CASSYLQRGVLETQYF.

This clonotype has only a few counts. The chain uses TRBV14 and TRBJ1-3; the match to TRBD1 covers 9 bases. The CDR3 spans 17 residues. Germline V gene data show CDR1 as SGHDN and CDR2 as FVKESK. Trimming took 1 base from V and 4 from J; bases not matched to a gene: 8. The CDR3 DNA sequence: TGTGCCAGCAGCCAAGGACAGGGGGTCTTATCCGGAAACACCATATATTTT. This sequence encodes CASSQGQGVLSGNTIYF.

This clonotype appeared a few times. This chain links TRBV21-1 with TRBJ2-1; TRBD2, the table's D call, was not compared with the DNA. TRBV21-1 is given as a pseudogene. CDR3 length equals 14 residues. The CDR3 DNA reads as TGTGCCACCCGACTAGCGGAGTCCTACAATGAGCAGTTCTTC. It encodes CATRLAESYNEQFF.

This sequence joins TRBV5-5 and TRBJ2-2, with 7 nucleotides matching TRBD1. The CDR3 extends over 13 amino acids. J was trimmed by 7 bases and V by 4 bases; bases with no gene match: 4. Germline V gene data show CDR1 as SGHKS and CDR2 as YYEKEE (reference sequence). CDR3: CASSRQGNGELFF. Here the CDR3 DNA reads TGTGCCAGCAGCCGACAGGGTAACGGGGAGCTGTTTTTT.

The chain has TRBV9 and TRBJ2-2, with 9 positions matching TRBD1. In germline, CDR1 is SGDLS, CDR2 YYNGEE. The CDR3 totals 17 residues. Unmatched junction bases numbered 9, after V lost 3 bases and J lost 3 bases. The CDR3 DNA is TGTGCCAGCAGCGCTTCGCCCGGGACAGGGTACACCGGGGAGCTGTTTTTT. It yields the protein CASSASPGTGYTGELFF.